These 10 T cell receptor beta chains were all obtained from the same sample, sequenced in a study of technical replicates of blood from a few donors. Method: immunoSEQ multiplex PCR; TCRdb's copy keeps in-frame clones and lacks some. In the table there are some 14,000 clones, less than 90% of which are singletons. The specimen was PBMCs. Source of these receptors: a human donor in good health.

The chain has TRBV6-1 and TRBJ2-1, with TRBD2 as a possible D gene (6 bases). The length of the CDR3 is 12 residues. The germline gives CDR1 MNHNS, CDR2 SASEGT. The V end lost 6 bases, the J end lost 8 bases, and 11 bases lay between the germline ends. The CDR3 here is CASRGRWDEQFF. The CDR3 nucleotides read TGTGCCAGCAGGGGGAGGTGGGATGAGCAGTTCTTC.

V usage is TRBV7-9 and J usage is TRBJ2-7; D may be TRBD2 (6 bases). CDR1 SEHNR and CDR2 FQNEAQ come from the germline V gene (reference sequence). V was cut by 3 bases and J by 4 bases, with 13 bases left in between. The CDR3 sequence is 14 residues long. Here the CDR3 DNA reads TGTGCCAGCAGCTTCGGGGGTCTCGGGTACGAGCAGTACTTC. The encoded protein is CASSFGGLGYEQYF.

The gene calls are TRBV19 and TRBJ2-2, with a possible D match to TRBD2 (6 bases). Trimming removed 3 bases from V and 3 bases from J, with 11 bases in between. Germline V CDR1 and CDR2: LNHDA, SQIVND (reference sequence). The CDR3 has 15 amino acids. The CDR3 nucleotides are TGTGCCAGTAGTATGGAGAGGAGGGACACCGGGGAGCTGTTTTTT. Its protein product is CASSMERRDTGELFF.

V gene TRBV9 combines with J gene TRBJ2-1; 10 nucleotides align to TRBD2. Germline trimming cut 1 base from V and 9 bases from J; bases unmatched to any gene: 10. CDR3 length: 16 residues. Germline V CDR1 and CDR2: SGDLS, YYNGEE. This CDR3 is CASSVRGLAGEFEQFF. CDR3 nucleotide sequence: TGTGCCAGCAGCGTAAGAGGGCTAGCGGGAGAATTTGAGCAGTTCTTC.

The rearrangement links TRBV19 to TRBJ2-3, with 8 bases matching TRBD2. In germline, CDR1 is LNHDA, CDR2 SQIVND (reference sequence). Trimming at V came to 6 bases and at J to 2 bases, leaving 1 base not matched to a gene. This CDR3 comprises 13 residues. The CDR3 coding sequence is TGTGCCAGTAGGCGGGAGGACACAGATACGCAGTATTTT. This codes for CASRREDTDTQYF. Together with reference TRBV19 and TRBJ2-3, the CDR3 gives the full variable domain: DGGITQSPKYLFRKEGQNVTLSCEQNLNHDAMYWYRQDPGQGLRLIYYSQIVNDFQKGDIAEGYSVSREKKESFPLTVTSAQKNPTAFYLCASRREDTDTQYFGPGTRLTVL.

This chain connects TRBV21-1 to TRBJ1-3; no DNA check was done on the table's D call, TRBD1. TRBV21-1 is a pseudogene locus. The CDR3 runs 15 residues. For the CDR3, the DNA is TGTGCCAGCACCTCAGGAGGGGGCGAAAGAAACACCATATATTTT. As protein: CASTSGGGERNTIYF.

The CDR3: CASSLRGSGADTQYF. Written as DNA, the CDR3 is TGTGCCAGCAGCCTAAGGGGGAGTGGCGCAGATACGCAGTATTTT. The V call is TRBV11-3, the J call TRBJ2-3; D perhaps matches TRBD1 (6 bases). The CDR3 has 15 residues. Germline loops: CDR1 SGHNT, CDR2 YENEEA. Trimming cost V 5 bases and J 4 bases, with 16 bases left between them.

The rearrangement joins TRBV10-2 to TRBJ2-1; 8 nucleotides match TRBD2. This CDR3 is 15 amino acids long. J was trimmed by 0 bases and V by 6 bases; bases with no gene match: 4. Germline CDR1 and CDR2: WSHSY and SAAADI. The CDR3 spells CASRLAASSYNEQFF. CDR3 DNA sequence: TGCGCCAGCAGACTAGCGGCCAGCTCCTACAATGAGCAGTTCTTC.

J is TRBJ2-7 and V is TRBV11-2; possible D gene TRBD2, 6 bases. Germline V CDR1 and CDR2: SGHAT, FQNNGV. The CDR3 is 15 residues long. With 8 bases removed from V and 3 bases from J, the gap between germline ends came to 20 bases. The chain's CDR3 is CASAMTTSLNYEQYF. The CDR3 region has the DNA TGTGCCAGCGCTATGACTACTAGCTTAAACTACGAGCAGTACTTC.

V usage is TRBV5-1 and J usage is TRBJ1-1; D remains ambiguous. The CDR3 sequence is 14 residues long. The germline V and J ends were trimmed by 0 bases and 2 bases, with 8 bases remaining between them. Germline lookup yields CDR1 SGHRS and CDR2 YFSETQ. The DNA of the CDR3 is TGCGCCAGCAGCTTGGGACAAGATAACACTGAAGCTTTCTTT. Its translation: CASSLGQDNTEAFF.